These 29 T cell receptor beta chains were all obtained from the same sample, sequenced in a study of cytomegalovirus exposure and HLA in healthy donors. Produced via immunoSEQ multiplex PCR; TCRdb's table is partial and in-frame only. This table holds about 130,000 clones, around four fifths found once. Material: PBMCs. These receptors all stem from a man aged 25-45 years in good health and CMV-seropositive.

The rearrangement joins TRBV4-3 to TRBJ2-1; 12 bases agree with TRBD2. CDR1 LGHNA and CDR2 YSLEER come from the germline V gene. The length of the CDR3 is 16 residues. Trimming took 4 bases from V and 8 from J; bases not matched to a gene: 9. The CDR3 bases are TGCGCCAGCAGCCTGGGGCCTAGCGGGGGGGCCGATGAGCAGTTCTTC. Protein: CASSLGPSGGADEQFF.

V and J are TRBV10-2 and TRBJ2-3; tentatively, D is TRBD2 (5 bases). The V gene's germline CDR1 is WSHSY and CDR2 SAAADI. The CDR3 covers 12 residues. Trimming left V 0 bases short and J 10 bases short, with 8 bases between. CDR3 DNA sequence: TGCGCCAGCAGTGAGTCCGCGGACTCGCAGTATTTT. Translated, it gives CASSESADSQYF.

The rearrangement joins TRBV11-2 to TRBJ2-2; 7 positions match TRBD2. The junction had 5 bases not matched to a gene; V was cut back by 3 bases and J by 4 bases. Germline V gene lookup returns CDR1 SGHAT and CDR2 FQNNGV. The CDR3 covers 15 residues. In DNA, the CDR3 is TGTGCCAGCAGCTTGGGACTACCAGGCACCGGGGAGCTGTTTTTT. Protein: CASSLGLPGTGELFF.

The chain uses TRBV6-5 and TRBJ2-7; D possibly corresponds to TRBD2 (6 bases). V was pared by 5 bases and J by 6 bases, with 20 bases between. CDR3 length equals 15 residues. The V gene's germline CDR1 is MNHEY and CDR2 SVGAGI. As DNA, the CDR3 is TGTGCCAGCAGTCGGGCTGGGGGGAGAAGGGTCGAGCAGTACTTC. Amino acid sequence: CASSRAGGRRVEQYF.

This chain uses TRBV7-9 with TRBJ1-2, with D tentatively TRBD1 (5 bases). The CDR3 runs 16 residues. Per germline, CDR1 SEHNR and CDR2 FQNEAQ (reference sequence). The V gene lost 1 base and the J gene lost 4 bases, with 16 bases spanning the gap. CDR3 amino acids: CASSLVGGYSIYGYTF. In DNA form, the CDR3 reads TGTGCCAGCAGCTTAGTTGGGGGGTACAGCATCTATGGCTACACCTTC.

The chain has TRBV25-1 and TRBJ1-5, with TRBD1 as a possible D gene (5 bases). CDR1 is MGHDK, CDR2 SYGVNS, per germline. The V end lost 6 bases, the J end lost 0 bases, and 12 bases lay between the germline ends. The CDR3 spans 15 residues. For the CDR3, the DNA is TGTGCCAGCAGCCCCCCCAGGGCTAGCAATCAGCCCCAGCATTTT. Amino acid sequence: CASSPPRASNQPQHF.

The V and J genes are TRBV27 and TRBJ1-2; tentative D call: TRBD1 (5 bases). V was pared by 5 bases and J by 4 bases, with 11 bases between. The length of the CDR3 is 13 residues. Germline V gene sequence: CDR1 MNHEY, CDR2 SMNVEV (reference sequence). The CDR3 is CASSPGDGYGYTF. The CDR3 DNA follows: TGTGCCAGCAGTCCGGGGGACGGCTATGGCTACACCTTC.

The count of this clone is one. The V call is TRBV11-2, the J call TRBJ1-2, with 10 bases fitting TRBD1. In germline, CDR1 is SGHAT, CDR2 FQNNGV. The J segment lost 5 bases and the V segment lost 5 bases, leaving 11 bases of the junction unmatched. CDR3 length: 16 amino acids. CDR3 coding DNA: TGTGCCAGCAGCCAGTTAGGGACAGGGGTTAAGTATGGCTACACCTTC. It is translated as CASSQLGTGVKYGYTF.

The chain combines TRBV15 with TRBJ2-7; TRBD2 agrees at 12 bases. There are 18 residues in the CDR3. V lost 3 bases and J lost 0; bases outside the gene matches: 9. CDR1 and CDR2 (germline): LNHNV, YYDKDF (reference sequence). The CDR3 region has the DNA TGTGCCACCAGCAGTGAAACTAGCGGGGGGATAAGCTCCTACGAGCAGTACTTC. This codes for CATSSETSGGISSYEQYF.

The chain couples TRBV5-1 to TRBJ2-7; D is undetermined. Trimming cost V 0 bases and J 12 bases, with 19 bases left between them. The CDR3 totals 14 residues. Germline V lookup: CDR1 SGHRS, CDR2 YFSETQ. CDR3 nucleotide sequence: TGCGCCAGCAGCTTGGCGGGTGATTCCCTCGGTGCGTACTTC. Amino acids: CASSLAGDSLGAYF.

DNA of the CDR3: TGCGCCAGCAGCTTGGTTGCACTTGAAGATACGCAGTATTTT. Encoded protein: CASSLVALEDTQYF. The chain recombines TRBV5-1 with TRBJ2-3; D gene unclear. Germline V gene lookup returns CDR1 SGHRS and CDR2 YFSETQ. V lost 0 bases and J 5 bases, leaving 10 bases between the germline ends. This CDR3 contains 14 residues.

This sequence joins TRBV5-1 and TRBJ2-4, with D perhaps TRBD2 (6 bases). This CDR3 has 16 residues. Germline assignment: CDR1 SGHRS and CDR2 YFSETQ. Trimming stripped 0 bases from V and 0 bases from J, with 10 bases between. CDR3 in DNA: TGCGCCAGCAGCTTGGTTAGCGGAATAGCCAAAAACATTCAGTACTTC. Protein: CASSLVSGIAKNIQYF.

The chain uses TRBV6-5 and TRBJ2-5; TRBD2 matches 10 bases. The CDR3 totals 15 residues. Germline lookup yields CDR1 MNHEY and CDR2 SVGAGI. Losses at the gene ends were 2 bases for V and 5 bases for J; bases not matched to a gene: 5. The CDR3 bases are TGTGCCAGCAGTTACCCCCTAGCGGGGGTGGAGACCCAGTACTTC. Residues: CASSYPLAGVETQYF.

The V gene is TRBV19, the J gene TRBJ1-5, with D possibly TRBD1 on 5 matching bases. Germline loops: CDR1 LNHDA, CDR2 SQIVND (reference sequence). The CDR3 is 15 amino acids. Trimming took 6 bases from V and 3 from J, leaving 15 bases between them. CDR3 loop: CASSAGPGNNQPQHF. CDR3 DNA: TGTGCCAGTAGCGCCGGACCAGGGAACAATCAGCCCCAGCATTTT.

The chain employs TRBV19 and TRBJ2-7; TRBD1 matches at 11 bases. This CDR3 has 15 amino acids. Germline V lookup: CDR1 LNHDA, CDR2 SQIVND (reference sequence). V shed 6 bases, J shed 5 bases, and the junction held 9 bases outside the gene matches. The CDR3 DNA reads as TGTGCCAGTAGCGCCGGGACAGGGGGACGCCACGAGCAGTACTTC. As protein: CASSAGTGGRHEQYF.

The J gene is TRBJ1-2, the V gene TRBV2; 9 bases align to TRBD1. The length of the CDR3 is 15 residues. Looked up from germline, CDR1 is SNHLY and CDR2 is FYNNEI. J was trimmed by 8 bases and V by 4 bases; bases with no gene match: 11. The CDR3 region is CASSAEGQGEKGYTF. CDR3 in DNA: TGTGCCAGCAGTGCAGAGGGACAGGGAGAGAAAGGCTACACCTTC. Complete variable domain (other parts from reference TRBV2 and TRBJ1-2): EPEVTQTPSHQVTQMGQEVILRCVPISNHLYFYWYRQILGQKVEFLVSFYNNEISEKSEIFDDQFSVERPDGSNFTLKIRSTKLEDSAMYFCASSAEGQGEKGYTFGSGTRLTVV.

The gene calls are TRBV5-1 and TRBJ2-7; a possible D gene is TRBD1 (5 bases). This CDR3 has 11 residues. Germline values: CDR1 SGHRS, CDR2 YFSETQ. V was cut by 1 base and J by 7 bases, with 6 bases left in between. The CDR3 nucleotides are TGCGCCAGCAGCTTGTCAGGGGAGCAGTACTTC. It specifies CASSLSGEQYF.

This chain joins TRBV6-5 and TRBJ2-7; 10 bases line up with TRBD1. Trimming took 2 bases from V and 7 from J; bases not matched to a gene: 11. Germline V lookup: CDR1 MNHEY, CDR2 SVGAGI. The CDR3 length is 16 residues. The CDR3 DNA is TGTGCCAGCAGTTACCACGAGGGACAGGGGCATGGGGAGCAGTACTTC. Amino acid sequence: CASSYHEGQGHGEQYF.

The J gene is TRBJ2-5, the V gene TRBV5-1; a possible D gene is TRBD2 (6 bases). CDR3 size: 13 residues. The ends were cut back, 7 bases at V and 5 bases at J, with 15 bases in the middle. Germline assignment: CDR1 SGHRS and CDR2 YFSETQ. The CDR3 DNA is TGCGCCAGCGCCCGAGCGGGCGGTGAGACCCAGTACTTC. Encoded protein: CASARAGGETQYF.

V and J are TRBV13 and TRBJ2-7; 7 bases agree with TRBD2. V lost 2 bases and J lost 1; bases outside the gene matches: 5. The germline V gene has CDR1 PRHDT and CDR2 FYEKMQ (reference sequence). The CDR3 runs 15 residues. CDR3 nucleotides: TGTGCCAGCAGCTTAAGCTCTAGCGGATCCTACGAGCAGTACTTC. It is translated as CASSLSSSGSYEQYF. The variable domain in full, completed from reference TRBV13 and TRBJ2-7, reads AAGVIQSPRHLIKEKRETATLKCYPIPRHDTVYWYQQGPGQDPQFLISFYEKMQSDKGSIPDRFSAQQFSDYHSELNMSSLELGDSALYFCASSLSSSGSYEQYFGPGTRLTVT.

This clone showed up just a few times. This chain uses TRBV6-6 with TRBJ1-2; 9 nucleotides agree with TRBD1. Germline V gene lookup returns CDR1 MNHNY and CDR2 SVGAGI (reference sequence). This CDR3 comprises 13 residues. Unmatched junction bases numbered 5, after V lost 7 bases and J lost 5 bases. The CDR3: CASMTGQGYGYTF. CDR3 in DNA: TGTGCCAGCATGACGGGACAGGGATATGGCTACACCTTC.

J is TRBJ1-2 and V is TRBV14, with TRBD1 identical over 7 bases. CDR3 length: 16 amino acids. Germline lookup yields CDR1 SGHDN and CDR2 FVKESK. J gave up 0 bases and V 4 bases, and 8 bases lay outside the gene matches. The CDR3 protein is CASSPTPGQPNYGYTF. The CDR3 nucleotides are TGTGCCAGCAGCCCGACCCCGGGACAGCCTAACTATGGCTACACCTTC.

The V gene is TRBV19, the J gene TRBJ1-2, with 7 bases fitting TRBD1. V was pared by 6 bases and J by 4 bases, with 8 bases of the junction left unmatched. Germline V gives CDR1 LNHDA, CDR2 SQIVND (reference sequence). The CDR3 is 14 amino acids. The CDR3 DNA reads TGTGCCAGTAGGAAAACAGGGGTTAGCTATGGCTACACCTTC. Its translation is CASRKTGVSYGYTF.

This rearrangement joins TRBV7-9 to TRBJ2-7, with D tentatively TRBD2 (6 bases). CDR3 size: 15 residues. In germline, CDR1 is SEHNR, CDR2 FQNEAQ (reference sequence). V dropped 0 bases and J dropped 2 bases, with 11 bases sitting between them. CDR3 DNA: TGTGCCAGCAGCTTAGCGCTAGGGGAGGCCTACGAGCAGTACTTC. It specifies CASSLALGEAYEQYF.

The genes are TRBV12-5 and TRBJ1-5; 7 bases agree with TRBD1. The junction had 9 bases not matched to a gene; V was cut back by 4 bases and J by 0 bases. The CDR3 is 17 amino acids. The germline V gene has CDR1 LGHNT and CDR2 FRNRAP. The CDR3 here is CASGSHQGGYSNQPQHF. In nucleotides, the CDR3 is TGTGCTAGTGGTTCTCACCAGGGGGGCTATAGCAATCAGCCCCAGCATTTT.

The CDR3 sequence: CAWNFGPDCFISSYNSPLHF. DNA of the CDR3: TGTGCCTGGAATTTTGGTCCCGACTGTTTTATTAGCTCCTATAATTCACCCCTCCACTTT. The chain carries TRBV30 and TRBJ1-6; the D is unclear. Germline V lookup: CDR1 GTSNPN, CDR2 SVGIG (reference sequence). The length of the CDR3 is 20 residues. V was cut by 4 bases and J by 0 bases, with 25 bases left in between.

The chain employs TRBV2 and TRBJ2-3; 11 bases align to TRBD2. Germline V gives CDR1 SNHLY, CDR2 FYNNEI. CDR3 length: 15 residues. The ends lost 7 bases at V and 5 bases at J; junction bases unmatched: 8. The CDR3 loop reads CASTPPTSGEDTQYF. CDR3 DNA sequence: TGTGCCAGCACCCCTCCGACTAGCGGGGAAGATACGCAGTATTTT.

The chain has TRBV4-3 and TRBJ1-2, with TRBD1 as a possible D gene (6 bases). Trimming took off 4 bases at V and 3 bases at J, with 15 bases between the two ends. Germline CDR1 and CDR2: LGHNA and YSLEER. The CDR3 has 15 amino acids. The CDR3 spells CASSLDYRADYGYTF. For the CDR3, the DNA is TGCGCCAGCAGCCTAGACTACAGGGCCGACTATGGCTACACCTTC.

This clone was recorded only once. The chain recombines TRBV25-1 with TRBJ2-5, with 10 bases aligning to TRBD2. CDR1 and CDR2 (germline): MGHDK, SYGVNS. V trimming: 1 base; J trimming: 2 bases; junction bases outside the gene matches: 7. There are 17 residues in the CDR3. CDR3: CASSESLHSGGQETQYF. In DNA form, the CDR3 reads TGTGCCAGCAGTGAATCGTTACATAGCGGGGGGCAAGAGACCCAGTACTTC. Using reference TRBV25-1 and TRBJ2-5 for the parts outside the CDR3, the full variable domain is EADIYQTPRYLVIGTGKKITLECSQTMGHDKMYWYQQDPGMELHLIHYSYGVNSTEKGDLSSESTVSRIRTEHFPLTLESARPSHTSQYLCASSESLHSGGQETQYFGPGTRLLVL.